Below, 12 T cell receptor beta chains from the same sample are listed, as sequenced in a study of shared clonotypes between healthy human individuals. Sequencing used immunoSEQ multiplex PCR; TCRdb keeps in-frame clones, though not all of them. The table lists a few million clones, roughly nine tenths of them singletons. The sample comprised naive CD4+ T cells sorted from blood. The sample's subset: CD45RA+ positively selected. The receptors stem from a man between 18 and 29 years old in good health.

The CDR3 protein is CASSTGTGPQETQYF. Here the CDR3 DNA reads TGCGCCAGCAGCACGGGGACAGGCCCCCAAGAGACCCAGTACTTC. The chain combines TRBV10-2 with TRBJ2-5, with 8 nucleotides matching TRBD1. Unmatched junction bases numbered 7, after V lost 6 bases and J lost 1 base. Germline-derived CDR1 and CDR2 are WSHSY and SAAADI. The CDR3 has 15 amino acids.

Worth noting for this clone: The sample contains more than one DNA sequence encoding this CDR3. The chain recombines TRBV19 with TRBJ1-1; a weak D match, TRBD1 (5 bases). Germline V CDR1 and CDR2: LNHDA, SQIVND (reference sequence). CDR3 length: 14 amino acids. V lost 3 bases and J lost 0, with 8 bases in between. CDR3 sequence (DNA): TGTGCCAGTAGTATCGGGGGAGTGAACACTGAAGCTTTCTTT. Its protein product is CASSIGGVNTEAFF.

This chain links TRBV11-2 with TRBJ2-1; D ambiguous. Germline lookup yields CDR1 SGHAT and CDR2 FQNNGV. This CDR3 comprises 15 residues. V was cut by 0 bases and J by 6 bases, with 12 bases left in between. This CDR3 reads CASSLDEGYGNEQFF. The CDR3 bases are TGTGCCAGCAGCTTAGATGAAGGGTATGGCAATGAGCAGTTCTTC.

The DNA of the CDR3 is TGTGCCAGCCTACTGAGCAGGGGGGTCGAGACCCAGTACTTC. It yields the protein CASLLSRGVETQYF. V usage is TRBV2 and J usage is TRBJ2-5; the D gene is possibly TRBD1 (7 bases). Per the germline V gene, CDR1 is SNHLY and CDR2 is FYNNEI. This CDR3 is built from 14 residues. The ends were cut back, 8 bases at V and 5 bases at J, with 18 bases in the middle.

The J gene is TRBJ1-2, the V gene TRBV6-1, with TRBD1 matching 11 bases. The CDR3 runs 17 residues. V lost 1 base, J lost 6 bases, and 10 bases stayed unmatched. The germline V gene has CDR1 MNHNS and CDR2 SASEGT. CDR3 in amino acids: CASSEVAGTGGINGYTF. Here the CDR3 DNA reads TGTGCCAGCAGTGAAGTCGCCGGGACAGGGGGAATCAATGGCTACACCTTC.

The rearrangement uses TRBV18 and TRBJ1-1; D unclear. The CDR3 sequence is 16 residues long. Germline V lookup: CDR1 KGHSH, CDR2 LQKENI. Trimming took off 3 bases at V and 1 base at J, with 15 bases between the two ends. CDR3: CASSPQRAETNTEAFF. For the CDR3, the DNA is TGTGCCAGCTCACCGCAGAGGGCAGAGACGAACACTGAAGCTTTCTTT.

The chain couples TRBV6-1 to TRBJ2-1, with D perhaps TRBD2 (6 bases). V was clipped by 7 bases and J by 6 bases, with 16 bases between them. The CDR3 consists of 14 residues. Looked up from germline, CDR1 is MNHNS and CDR2 is SASEGT. CDR3 region: CASNNRDWSNEQFF. CDR3 DNA sequence: TGTGCCAGCAACAACCGGGACTGGTCCAATGAGCAGTTCTTC.

The rearrangement joins TRBV10-1 to TRBJ2-3; no reliable D call. Trimming removed 6 bases from V and 2 bases from J, with 9 bases in between. The CDR3 covers 13 residues. CDR1 WNHNN and CDR2 SYGVQD come from the germline V gene (reference sequence). The CDR3 protein is CASRGSYTDTQYF. In DNA form, the CDR3 reads TGCGCCAGCAGGGGGTCCTACACAGATACGCAGTATTTT.

J is TRBJ1-4 and V is TRBV19; D unresolved. In germline, CDR1 is LNHDA, CDR2 SQIVND (reference sequence). V lost 7 bases and J 0 bases, leaving 24 bases between the germline ends. The CDR3 extends over 19 amino acids. CDR3 protein: CASTNEGVAETSTNEKLFF. In DNA, the CDR3 is TGTGCCAGTACTAATGAGGGTGTGGCAGAAACTTCAACTAATGAAAAACTGTTTTTT.

This rearrangement joins TRBV11-2 to TRBJ2-5; D possibly corresponds to TRBD1 (6 bases). The CDR3 loop spans 15 amino acids. From germline, CDR1 is SGHAT and CDR2 FQNNGV. Trimming pared 0 bases from V and 8 bases from J, leaving 16 bases between. DNA of the CDR3: TGTGCCAGCAGCTTAGAAGGACAGTCGGGGCAAACCCAGTACTTC. It is translated as CASSLEGQSGQTQYF.

The V call is TRBV7-2, the J call TRBJ1-5; maybe TRBD1 (5 bases). Trimming removed 4 bases from V and 3 bases from J, with 13 bases in between. CDR3 size: 15 residues. Germline V gene sequence: CDR1 SGHTA, CDR2 FQGNSA. In DNA form, the CDR3 reads TGTGCCAGCAGCTCAGCGGGGCAGGCCAATCAGCCCCAGCATTTT. It encodes CASSSAGQANQPQHF.

The J gene is TRBJ2-1, the V gene TRBV14; D call uncertain. The germline V and J ends were trimmed by 5 bases and 6 bases, with 11 bases remaining between them. Per germline, CDR1 SGHDN and CDR2 FVKESK. There are 13 residues in the CDR3. Here the CDR3 reads CASSYSGGNEQFF. CDR3 in DNA: TGTGCCAGCAGCTATTCGGGTGGCAATGAGCAGTTCTTC.